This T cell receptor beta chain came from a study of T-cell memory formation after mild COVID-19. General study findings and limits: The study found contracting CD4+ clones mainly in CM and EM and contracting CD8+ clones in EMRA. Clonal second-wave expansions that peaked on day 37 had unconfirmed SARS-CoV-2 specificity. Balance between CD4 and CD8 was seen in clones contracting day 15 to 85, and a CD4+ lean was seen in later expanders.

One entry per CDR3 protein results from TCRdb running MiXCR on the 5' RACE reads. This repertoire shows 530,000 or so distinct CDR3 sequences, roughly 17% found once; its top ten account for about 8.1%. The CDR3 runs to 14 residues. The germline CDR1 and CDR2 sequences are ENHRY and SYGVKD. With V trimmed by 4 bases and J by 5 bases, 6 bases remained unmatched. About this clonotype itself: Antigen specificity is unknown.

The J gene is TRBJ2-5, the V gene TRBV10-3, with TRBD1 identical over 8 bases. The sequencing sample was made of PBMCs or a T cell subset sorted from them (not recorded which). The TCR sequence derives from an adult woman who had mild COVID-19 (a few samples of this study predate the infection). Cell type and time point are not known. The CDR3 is CAISATGGQETQYF. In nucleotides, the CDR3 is TGTGCCATCAGTGCAACAGGGGGTCAGGAGACCCAGTACTTC.